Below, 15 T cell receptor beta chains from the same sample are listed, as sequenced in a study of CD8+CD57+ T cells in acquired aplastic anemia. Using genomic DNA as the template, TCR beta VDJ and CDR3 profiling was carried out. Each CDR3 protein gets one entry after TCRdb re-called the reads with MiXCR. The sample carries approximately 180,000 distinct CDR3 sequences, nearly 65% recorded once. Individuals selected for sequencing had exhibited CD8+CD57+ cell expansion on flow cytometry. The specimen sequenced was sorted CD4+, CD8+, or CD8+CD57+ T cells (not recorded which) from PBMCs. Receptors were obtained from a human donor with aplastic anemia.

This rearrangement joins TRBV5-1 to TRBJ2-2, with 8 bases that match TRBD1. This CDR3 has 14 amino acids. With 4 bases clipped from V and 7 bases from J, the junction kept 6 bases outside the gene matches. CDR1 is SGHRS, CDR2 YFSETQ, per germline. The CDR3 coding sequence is TGCGCCAGCAGCAAGGACAGGGAGAACGGGGAGCTGTTTTTT. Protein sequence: CASSKDRENGELFF.

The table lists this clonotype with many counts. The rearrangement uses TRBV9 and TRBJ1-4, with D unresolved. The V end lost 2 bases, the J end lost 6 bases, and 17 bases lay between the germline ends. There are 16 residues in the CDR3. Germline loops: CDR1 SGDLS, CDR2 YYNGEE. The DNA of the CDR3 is TGTGCCAGCAGCGTGAGCAACGGGAGGTCGGATGAAAAACTGTTTTTT. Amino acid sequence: CASSVSNGRSDEKLFF.

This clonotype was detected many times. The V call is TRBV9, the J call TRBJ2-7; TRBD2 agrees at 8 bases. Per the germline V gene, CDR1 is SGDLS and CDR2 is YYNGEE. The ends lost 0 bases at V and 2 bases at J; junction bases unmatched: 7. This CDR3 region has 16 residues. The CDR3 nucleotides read TGTGCCAGCAGCGTAGGTGGCGGGGGGAAGGCCTACGAGCAGTACTTC. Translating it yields CASSVGGGGKAYEQYF.

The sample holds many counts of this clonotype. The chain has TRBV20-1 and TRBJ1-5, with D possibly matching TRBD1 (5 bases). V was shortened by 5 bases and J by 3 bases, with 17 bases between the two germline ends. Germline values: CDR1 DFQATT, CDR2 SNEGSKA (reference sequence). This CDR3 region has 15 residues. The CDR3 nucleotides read TGCAGTGCTCCCGGGATAAGGGGCGTCAATCAGCCCCAGCATTTT. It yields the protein CSAPGIRGVNQPQHF.

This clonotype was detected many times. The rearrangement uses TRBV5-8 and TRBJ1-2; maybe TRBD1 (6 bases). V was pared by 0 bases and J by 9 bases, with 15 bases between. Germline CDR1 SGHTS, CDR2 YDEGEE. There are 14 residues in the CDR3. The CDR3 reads CASSLVGGPKRYTF. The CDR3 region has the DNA TGTGCCAGCAGCTTGGTAGGGGGACCCAAGCGCTACACCTTC.

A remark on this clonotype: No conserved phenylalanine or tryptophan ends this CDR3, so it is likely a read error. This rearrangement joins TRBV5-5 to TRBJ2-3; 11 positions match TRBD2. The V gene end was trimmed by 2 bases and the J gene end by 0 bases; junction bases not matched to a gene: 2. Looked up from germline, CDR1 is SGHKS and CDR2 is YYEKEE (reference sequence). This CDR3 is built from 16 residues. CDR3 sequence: CASSFSGGVSTDTQYV. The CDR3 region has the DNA TGTGCCAGCAGCTTTAGCGGGGGGGTTAGCACAGATACGCAGTATGTT.

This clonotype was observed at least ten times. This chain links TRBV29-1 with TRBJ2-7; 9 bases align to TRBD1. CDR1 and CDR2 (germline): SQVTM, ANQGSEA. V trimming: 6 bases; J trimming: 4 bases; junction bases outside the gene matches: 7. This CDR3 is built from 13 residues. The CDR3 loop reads CSVAPGQGYEQYF. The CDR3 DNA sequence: TGCAGCGTCGCACCGGGACAGGGTTACGAGCAGTACTTC.

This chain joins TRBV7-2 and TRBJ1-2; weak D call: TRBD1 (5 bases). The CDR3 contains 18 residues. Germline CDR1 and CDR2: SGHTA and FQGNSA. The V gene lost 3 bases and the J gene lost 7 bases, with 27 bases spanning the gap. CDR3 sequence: CASSFPFQGYLEESGYTF. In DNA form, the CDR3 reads TGTGCCAGCAGCTTCCCCTTCCAGGGATACCTGGAGGAGAGTGGCTACACCTTC.

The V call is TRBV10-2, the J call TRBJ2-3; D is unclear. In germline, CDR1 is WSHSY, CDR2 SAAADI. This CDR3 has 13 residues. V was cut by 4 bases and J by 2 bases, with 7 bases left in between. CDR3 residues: CASSGTLTDTQYF. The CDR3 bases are TGCGCCAGCAGTGGGACCCTCACAGATACGCAGTATTTT.

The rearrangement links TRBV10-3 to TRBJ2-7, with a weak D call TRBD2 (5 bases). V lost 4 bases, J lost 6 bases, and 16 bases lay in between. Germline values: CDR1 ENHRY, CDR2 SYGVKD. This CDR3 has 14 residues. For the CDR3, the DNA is TGTGCCATCAGTGTAGTGGGAGCGAATGGCGAGCAGTACTTC. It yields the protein CAISVVGANGEQYF.

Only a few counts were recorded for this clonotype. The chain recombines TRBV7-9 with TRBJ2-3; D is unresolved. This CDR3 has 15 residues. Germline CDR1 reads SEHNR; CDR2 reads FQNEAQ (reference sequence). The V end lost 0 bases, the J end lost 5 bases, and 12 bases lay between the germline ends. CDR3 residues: CASSLAVGREDTQYF. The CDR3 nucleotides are TGTGCCAGCAGCTTAGCGGTCGGAAGGGAAGATACGCAGTATTTT.

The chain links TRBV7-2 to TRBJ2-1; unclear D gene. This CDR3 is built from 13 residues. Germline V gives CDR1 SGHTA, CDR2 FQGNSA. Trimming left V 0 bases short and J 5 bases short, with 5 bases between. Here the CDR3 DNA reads TGTGCCAGCAGCTTAGCTCGGCACAATGAGCAGTTCTTC. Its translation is CASSLARHNEQFF.

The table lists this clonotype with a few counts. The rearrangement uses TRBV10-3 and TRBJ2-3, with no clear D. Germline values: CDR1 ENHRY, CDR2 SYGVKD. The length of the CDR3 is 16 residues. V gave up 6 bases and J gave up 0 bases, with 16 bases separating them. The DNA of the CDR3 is TGTGCCATCAGCGAATCCTCGTCTCTTAGCACAGATACGCAGTATTTT. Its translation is CAISESSSLSTDTQYF.

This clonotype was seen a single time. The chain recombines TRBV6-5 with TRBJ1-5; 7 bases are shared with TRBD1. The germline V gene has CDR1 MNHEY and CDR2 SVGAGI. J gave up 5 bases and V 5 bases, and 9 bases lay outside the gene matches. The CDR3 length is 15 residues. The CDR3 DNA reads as TGTGCCAGCAGTCCCGTACAGGGGACGTATCAGCCCCAGCATTTT. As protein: CASSPVQGTYQPQHF.

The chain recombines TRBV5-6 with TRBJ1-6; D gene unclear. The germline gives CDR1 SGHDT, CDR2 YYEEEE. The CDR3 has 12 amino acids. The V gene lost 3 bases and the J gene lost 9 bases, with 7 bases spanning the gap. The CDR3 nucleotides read TGTGCCAGCAGCTCGATCGTTTCACCCCTCCACTTT. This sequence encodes CASSSIVSPLHF.